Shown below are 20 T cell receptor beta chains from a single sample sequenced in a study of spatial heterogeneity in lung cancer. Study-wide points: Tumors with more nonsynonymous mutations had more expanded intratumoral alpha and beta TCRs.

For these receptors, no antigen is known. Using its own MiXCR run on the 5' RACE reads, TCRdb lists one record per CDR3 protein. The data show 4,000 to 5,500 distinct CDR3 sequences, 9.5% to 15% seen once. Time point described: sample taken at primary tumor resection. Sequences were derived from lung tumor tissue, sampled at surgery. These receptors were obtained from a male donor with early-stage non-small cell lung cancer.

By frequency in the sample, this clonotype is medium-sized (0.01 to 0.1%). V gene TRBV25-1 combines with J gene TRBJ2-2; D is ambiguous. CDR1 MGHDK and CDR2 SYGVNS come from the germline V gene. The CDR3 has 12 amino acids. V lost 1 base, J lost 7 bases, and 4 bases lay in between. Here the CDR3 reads CASSEFFGELFF. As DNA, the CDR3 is TGTGCCAGCAGTGAATTTTTCGGGGAGCTGTTTTTT.

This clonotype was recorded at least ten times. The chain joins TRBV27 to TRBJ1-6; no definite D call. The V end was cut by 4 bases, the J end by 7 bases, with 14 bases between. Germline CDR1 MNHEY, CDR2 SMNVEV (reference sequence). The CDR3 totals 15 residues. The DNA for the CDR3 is TGTGCCAGCAGTTCAGGCCTCCTGGGGAATTCACCCCTCCACTTT. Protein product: CASSSGLLGNSPLHF.

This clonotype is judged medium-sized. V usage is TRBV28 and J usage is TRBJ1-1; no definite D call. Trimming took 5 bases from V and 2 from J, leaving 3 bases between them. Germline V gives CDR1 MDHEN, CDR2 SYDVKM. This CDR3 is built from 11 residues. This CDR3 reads CASSHNTEAFF. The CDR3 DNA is TGTGCCAGCAGTCATAACACTGAAGCTTTCTTT.

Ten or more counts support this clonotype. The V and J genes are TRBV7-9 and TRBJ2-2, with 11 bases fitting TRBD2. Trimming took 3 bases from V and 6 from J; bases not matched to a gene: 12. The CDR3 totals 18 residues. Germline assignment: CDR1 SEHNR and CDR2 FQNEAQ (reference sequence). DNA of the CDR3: TGTGCCAGCAGCTTGCGGACGGAACTAGCGGGAGTGGCCGGGGAGCTGTTTTTT. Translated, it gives CASSLRTELAGVAGELFF.

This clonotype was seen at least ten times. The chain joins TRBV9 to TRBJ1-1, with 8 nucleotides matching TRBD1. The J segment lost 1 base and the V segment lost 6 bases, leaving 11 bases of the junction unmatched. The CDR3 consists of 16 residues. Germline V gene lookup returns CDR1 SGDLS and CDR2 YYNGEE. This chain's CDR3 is CASTPTQGAWNTEAFF. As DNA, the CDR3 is TGTGCCAGCACCCCCACTCAGGGGGCATGGAACACTGAAGCTTTCTTT.

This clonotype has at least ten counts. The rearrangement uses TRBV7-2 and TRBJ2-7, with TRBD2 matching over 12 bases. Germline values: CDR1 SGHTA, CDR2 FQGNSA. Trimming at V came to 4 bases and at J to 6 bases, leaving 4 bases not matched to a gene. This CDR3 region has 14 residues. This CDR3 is CASSSTSGGIEQYF. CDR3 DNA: TGTGCCAGCAGCTCAACTAGCGGGGGGATCGAGCAGTACTTC.

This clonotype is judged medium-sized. The CDR3 protein is CASSSGRSTDTQYF. CDR3 in DNA: TGTGCCAGCAGCTCCGGACGAAGCACAGATACGCAGTATTTT. The chain uses TRBV11-3 and TRBJ2-3, with D uncertain. With 4 bases removed from V and 0 bases from J, the gap between germline ends came to 8 bases. Germline CDR1 is SGHNT and CDR2 is YENEEA. This CDR3 has 14 residues.

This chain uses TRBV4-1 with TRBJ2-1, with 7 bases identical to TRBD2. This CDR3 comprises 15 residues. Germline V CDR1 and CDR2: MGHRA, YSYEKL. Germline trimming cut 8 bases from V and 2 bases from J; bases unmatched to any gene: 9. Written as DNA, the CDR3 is TGCGCCAGCGAAACGCGGGAGTCCCCCTACAATGAGCAGTTCTTC. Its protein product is CASETRESPYNEQFF.

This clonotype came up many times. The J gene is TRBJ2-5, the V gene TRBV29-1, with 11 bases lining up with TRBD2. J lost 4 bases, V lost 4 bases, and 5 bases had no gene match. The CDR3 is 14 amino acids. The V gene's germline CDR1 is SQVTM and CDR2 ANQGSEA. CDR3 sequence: CSVGTSGRGETQYF. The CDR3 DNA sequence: TGCAGCGTTGGTACTAGCGGGAGAGGAGAGACCCAGTACTTC.

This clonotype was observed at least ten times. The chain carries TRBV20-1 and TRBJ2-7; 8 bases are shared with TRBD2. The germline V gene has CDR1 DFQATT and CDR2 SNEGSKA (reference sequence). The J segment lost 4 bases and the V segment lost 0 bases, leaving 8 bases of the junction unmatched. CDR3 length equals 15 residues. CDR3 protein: CSARDGSGASYEQYF. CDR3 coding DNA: TGCAGTGCTAGAGACGGTAGCGGGGCTTCTTACGAGCAGTACTTC.

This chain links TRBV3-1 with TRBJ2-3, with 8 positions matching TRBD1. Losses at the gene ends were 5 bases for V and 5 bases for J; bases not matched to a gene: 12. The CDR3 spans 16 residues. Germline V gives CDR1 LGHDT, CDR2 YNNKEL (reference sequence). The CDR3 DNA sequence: TGTGCCAGCAGCGAAGGGCATGGCGGGACAGGAGATACGCAGTATTTT. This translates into CASSEGHGGTGDTQYF.

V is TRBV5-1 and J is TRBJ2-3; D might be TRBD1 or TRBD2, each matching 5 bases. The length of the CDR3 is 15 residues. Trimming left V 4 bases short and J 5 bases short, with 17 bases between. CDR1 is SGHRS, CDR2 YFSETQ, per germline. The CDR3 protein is CASSPGVGTGDTQYF. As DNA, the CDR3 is TGCGCCAGCAGCCCTGGTGTGGGGACGGGAGATACGCAGTATTTT.

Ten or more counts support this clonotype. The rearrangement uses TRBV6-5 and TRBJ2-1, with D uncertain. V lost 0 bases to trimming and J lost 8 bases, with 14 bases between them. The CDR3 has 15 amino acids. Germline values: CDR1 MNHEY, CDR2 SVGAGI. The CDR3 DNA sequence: TGTGCCAGCAGTTACTCGACCCCCCAGGTGGATGAGCAGTTCTTC. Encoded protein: CASSYSTPQVDEQFF.

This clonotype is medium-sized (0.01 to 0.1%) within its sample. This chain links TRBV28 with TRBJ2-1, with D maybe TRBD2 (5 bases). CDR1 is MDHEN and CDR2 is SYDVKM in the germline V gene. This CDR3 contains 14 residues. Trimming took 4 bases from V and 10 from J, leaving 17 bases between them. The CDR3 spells CASSSPRPRGEQFF. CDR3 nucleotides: TGTGCCAGCAGTTCCCCGAGGCCTCGAGGGGAGCAGTTCTTC.

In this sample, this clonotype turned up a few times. The CDR3 spells CSVEGTSGSGYTF. CDR3 in DNA: TGCAGCGTTGAGGGGACCAGCGGGTCTGGCTACACCTTC. The V gene is TRBV29-1, the J gene TRBJ1-2; D is perhaps TRBD1 (5 bases). The CDR3 spans 13 residues. V gave up 3 bases and J gave up 7 bases, with 15 bases separating them. Germline V gene data show CDR1 as SQVTM and CDR2 as ANQGSEA.

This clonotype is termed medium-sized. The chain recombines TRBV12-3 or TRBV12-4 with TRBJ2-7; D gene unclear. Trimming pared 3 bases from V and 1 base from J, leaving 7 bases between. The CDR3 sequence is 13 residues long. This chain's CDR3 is CASSFYGSYEQYF. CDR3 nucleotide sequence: TGTGCCAGCAGTTTTTACGGGTCCTACGAGCAGTACTTC.

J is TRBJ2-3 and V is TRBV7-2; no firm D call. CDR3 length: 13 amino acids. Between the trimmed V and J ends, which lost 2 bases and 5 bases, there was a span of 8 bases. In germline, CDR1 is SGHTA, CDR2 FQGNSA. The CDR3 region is CASSLSMLDTQYF. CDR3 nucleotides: TGTGCCAGCAGCTTATCAATGCTAGATACGCAGTATTTT.

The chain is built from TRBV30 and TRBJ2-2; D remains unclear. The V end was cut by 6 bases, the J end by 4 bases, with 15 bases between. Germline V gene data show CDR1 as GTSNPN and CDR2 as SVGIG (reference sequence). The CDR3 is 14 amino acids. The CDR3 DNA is TGTGCCTGTACCATTGGGGTCCTCACCGGGGAGCTGTTTTTT. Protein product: CACTIGVLTGELFF.

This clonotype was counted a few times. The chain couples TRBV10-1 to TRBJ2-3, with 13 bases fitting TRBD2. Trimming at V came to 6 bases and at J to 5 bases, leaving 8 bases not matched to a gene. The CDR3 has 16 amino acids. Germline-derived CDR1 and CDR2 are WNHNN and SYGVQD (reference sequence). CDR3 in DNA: TGCGCCAGCAGCATGGGACTAGCGGGATCTAGAGATACGCAGTATTTT. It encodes CASSMGLAGSRDTQYF.

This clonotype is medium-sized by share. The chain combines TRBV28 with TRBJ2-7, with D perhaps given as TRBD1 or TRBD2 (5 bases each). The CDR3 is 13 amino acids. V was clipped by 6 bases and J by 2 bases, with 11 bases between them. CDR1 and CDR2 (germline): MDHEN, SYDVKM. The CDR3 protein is CASRGTGTYEQYF. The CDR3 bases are TGTGCCAGCAGGGGGACGGGAACCTACGAGCAGTACTTC.